A single sample gave rise to the 15 T cell receptor beta chains below, sequenced in a study of CD8+ T cells in alopecia areata. RNA extraction and reverse transcription yielded cDNA as sequencing template. The protocol was immunoSEQ multiplex PCR, while the TCRdb copy is restricted to in-frame clones and leaves out a portion. The table includes 150,000 to 200,000 clones, about 71% detected once. Indicated treatment: oral pan-JAK inhibitor, 5-10 mg twice daily. The sample consisted of CD4+ T cells sorted from blood, taken at week 4, from a patient treated with tofacitinib. These TCRs come from a human donor with alopecia areata.

The chain recombines TRBV5-4 with TRBJ2-4, with D perhaps TRBD1 or TRBD2 (6 bases each). Germline V lookup: CDR1 SGHNT, CDR2 YYREEE (reference sequence). The length of the CDR3 is 16 residues. The germline V and J ends were trimmed by 3 bases and 1 base, with 14 bases remaining between them. The CDR3 loop is CASSWGAPLAKNIQYF. CDR3 nucleotides: TGTGCCAGCAGCTGGGGGGCCCCCCTGGCCAAAAACATTCAGTACTTC.

The chain employs TRBV29-1 and TRBJ2-1, with a weak D call TRBD2 (5 bases). The V and J ends lost 4 bases and 4 bases respectively, with 11 bases between them. Germline loops: CDR1 SQVTM, CDR2 ANQGSEA. The CDR3 loop spans 13 amino acids. CDR3 DNA: TGCAGCGTTGGAGTATCGGGGTACAATGAGCAGTTCTTC. Protein product: CSVGVSGYNEQFF.

The rearrangement joins TRBV2 to TRBJ1-5; D remains unclear. This CDR3 has 13 amino acids. Germline V CDR1 and CDR2: SNHLY, FYNNEI. With 2 bases removed from V and 11 bases from J, the gap between germline ends came to 13 bases. This CDR3 reads CASSEQEEGAQHF. DNA of the CDR3: TGTGCCAGCAGTGAACAAGAGGAGGGAGCCCAGCATTTT.

V and J are TRBV29-1 and TRBJ2-3; 12 bases are shared with TRBD1. From germline, CDR1 is SQVTM and CDR2 ANQGSEA. The CDR3 is 16 residues long. The trim removed 7 bases at V and 4 bases at J, leaving 12 bases unmatched. The CDR3 DNA is TGCAGCGCAAAGGCCCGGGACAGGGGGCCGGCAGATACGCAGTATTTT. This codes for CSAKARDRGPADTQYF.

This chain links TRBV5-6 with TRBJ2-3; TRBD2 matches 13 bases. Germline assignment: CDR1 SGHDT and CDR2 YYEEEE. Germline trimming cut 1 base from V and 6 bases from J; bases unmatched to any gene: 5. The CDR3 covers 16 residues. Written as DNA, the CDR3 is TGTGCCAGCAGCTTGACTAGCGGGGGGGCCGTGGATACGCAGTATTTT. This encodes CASSLTSGGAVDTQYF.

This clone was observed a few times. The rearrangement links TRBV7-2 to TRBJ1-5, with D possibly matching TRBD1 (6 bases). The CDR3 sequence is 16 residues long. The germline V gene encodes CDR1 SGHTA and CDR2 FQGNSA. V lost 2 bases to trimming and J lost 4 bases, with 15 bases between them. The CDR3 loop is CASSLQFGQPNQPQHF. In DNA form, the CDR3 reads TGTGCCAGCAGCTTACAATTTGGACAGCCTAATCAGCCCCAGCATTTT.

The chain couples TRBV20-1 to TRBJ1-1; D is ambiguous. The CDR3 loop spans 11 amino acids. Trimming left V 6 bases short and J 1 base short, with 6 bases between. Per the germline V gene, CDR1 is DFQATT and CDR2 is SNEGSKA (reference sequence). The CDR3 spells CSAWGNTEAFF. CDR3 sequence (DNA): TGCAGTGCCTGGGGGAACACTGAAGCTTTCTTT.

This clone was picked up a small number of times. This chain uses TRBV7-9 with TRBJ1-2; D is undetermined. Trimming took off 10 bases at V and 6 bases at J, with 18 bases between the two ends. CDR1 and CDR2 from the germline V gene are SEHNR and FQNEAQ (reference sequence). CDR3 length: 13 residues. CDR3 sequence: CAIPCREGNGYTF. DNA for the CDR3: TGTGCCATCCCCTGTCGGGAGGGCAATGGCTACACCTTC. Together with reference TRBV7-9 and TRBJ1-2, the CDR3 gives the full variable domain: DTGVSQNPRHKITKRGQNVTFRCDPISEHNRLYWYRQTLGQGPEFLTYFQNEAQLEKSRLLSDRFSAERPKGSFSTLEIQRTEQGDSAMYLCAIPCREGNGYTFGSGTRLTVV.

The CDR3 DNA follows: TGTGCCTGGAGCCAGGTTATTGAAGCTTTCTTT. It is translated as CAWSQVIEAFF. The rearrangement joins TRBV30 to TRBJ1-1, with unresolved D. Trimming stripped 3 bases from V and 7 bases from J, with 9 bases between. The CDR3 contains 11 residues. Germline CDR1 GTSNPN, CDR2 SVGIG (reference sequence).

The chain carries TRBV27 and TRBJ2-1; 13 nucleotides align to TRBD2. This CDR3 contains 17 residues. The V gene end was trimmed by 5 bases and the J gene end by 5 bases; junction bases not matched to a gene: 9. CDR1 is MNHEY, CDR2 SMNVEV, per germline (reference sequence). Written as DNA, the CDR3 is TGTGCCAGCAGTCGCCTACTAGCGGGGGGGCCGGACAATGAGCAGTTCTTC. Its protein is CASSRLLAGGPDNEQFF.

The CDR3 loop is CVVDRAGANVLTF. DNA for the CDR3: TGTGTCGTCGACAGGGCTGGGGCCAACGTCCTGACTTTC. The chain employs TRBV30 and TRBJ2-6; 7 positions match TRBD1. Germline lookup yields CDR1 GTSNPN and CDR2 SVGIG (reference sequence). This CDR3 is built from 13 residues.

The V call is TRBV11-2, the J call TRBJ2-1, with D hard to call. Germline values: CDR1 SGHAT, CDR2 FQNNGV. The length of the CDR3 is 11 residues. V lost 1 base to trimming and J lost 12 bases, with 7 bases between them. The CDR3 is CASSLGKRQFF. CDR3 coding DNA: TGTGCCAGCAGCTTAGGCAAACGGCAGTTCTTC.

The chain combines TRBV30 with TRBJ2-2; no reliable D call. There are 15 residues in the CDR3. Germline CDR1 GTSNPN, CDR2 SVGIG (reference sequence). Between the trimmed V and J ends, which lost 2 bases and 7 bases, there was a span of 17 bases. The DNA for the CDR3 is TGTGCCTGGAGTCGGGTTGGGTTGTACGGCGGGGAGCTGTTTTTT. The encoded protein is CAWSRVGLYGGELFF.

The chain couples TRBV30 to TRBJ2-2, with a tentative D call TRBD1 (5 bases). The CDR3 has 14 amino acids. Per the germline V gene, CDR1 is GTSNPN and CDR2 is SVGIG (reference sequence). V was cut by 7 bases and J by 2 bases, with 14 bases left in between. The CDR3 reads CASPGDRNTGELFF. CDR3 DNA sequence: TGTGCCTCCCCAGGTGACAGAAACACCGGGGAGCTGTTTTTT. Full variable domain (rest looked up from reference TRBV30 and TRBJ2-2): SQTIHQWPATLVQPVGSPLSLECTVEGTSNPNLYWYRQAAGRGLQLLFYSVGIGQISSEVPQNLSASRPQDRQFILSSKKLLLSDSGFYLCASPGDRNTGELFFGEGSRLTVL.

This clone has a handful of counts. This chain connects TRBV10-3 to TRBJ2-2; 12 bases fit TRBD1. This CDR3 has 18 amino acids. With 4 bases clipped from V and 7 bases from J, the junction kept 13 bases outside the gene matches. The germline gives CDR1 ENHRY, CDR2 SYGVKD. The CDR3 DNA reads TGTGCCATCAGTGCATATCCCGGGACAGGGGGCGATGGCGGGGAGCTGTTTTTT. It yields the protein CAISAYPGTGGDGGELFF.